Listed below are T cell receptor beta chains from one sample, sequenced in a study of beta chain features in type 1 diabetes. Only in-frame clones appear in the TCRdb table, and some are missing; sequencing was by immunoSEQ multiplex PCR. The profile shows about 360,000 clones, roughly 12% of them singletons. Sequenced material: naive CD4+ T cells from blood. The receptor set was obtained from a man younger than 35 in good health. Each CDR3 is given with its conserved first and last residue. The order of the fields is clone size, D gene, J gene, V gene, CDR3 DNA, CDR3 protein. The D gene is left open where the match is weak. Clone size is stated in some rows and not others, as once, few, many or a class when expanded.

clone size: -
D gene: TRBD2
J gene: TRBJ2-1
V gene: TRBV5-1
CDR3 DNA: TGCGCCAGCAGCTTGGTAACAGCGGGGAGCTCCTACAATGAGCAGTTCTTC
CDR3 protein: CASSLVTAGSSYNEQFF

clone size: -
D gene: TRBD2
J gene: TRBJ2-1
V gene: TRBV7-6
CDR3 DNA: TGTGCCAGCAGCCTGGGACTAGCGGGGGGGAATGAGCAGTTCTTC
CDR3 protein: CASSLGLAGGNEQFF

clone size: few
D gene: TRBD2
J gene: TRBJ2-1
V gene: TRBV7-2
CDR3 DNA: TGTGCCAGCAGCTTTCCTCTAGCGGGGTTGAACAATGAGCAGTTCTTC
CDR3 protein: CASSFPLAGLNNEQFF

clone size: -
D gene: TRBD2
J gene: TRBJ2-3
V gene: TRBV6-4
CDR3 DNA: TGTGCCAGCAGTACAGGGACTAGCGGGAGCACAGATACGCAGTATTTT
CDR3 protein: CASSTGTSGSTDTQYF

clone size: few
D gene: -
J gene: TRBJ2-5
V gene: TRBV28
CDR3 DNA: TGTGCCAGCAGCCTAAAACGTGGGACCCAGTACTTC
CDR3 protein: CASSLKRGTQYF

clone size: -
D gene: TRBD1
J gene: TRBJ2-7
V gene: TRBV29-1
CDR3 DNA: TGCAGCGCCGGGGACAGGGGAGTCGAGCAGTACTTC
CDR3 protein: CSAGDRGVEQYF

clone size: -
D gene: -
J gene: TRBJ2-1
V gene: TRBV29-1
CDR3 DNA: TGCAGCGTTGTCTTCTACTCCTACAATGAGCAGTTCTTC
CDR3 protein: CSVVFYSYNEQFF

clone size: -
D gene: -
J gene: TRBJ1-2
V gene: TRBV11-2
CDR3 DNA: TGTGCCAGCAGCCCTTCGGACAGCCGTGGCTACACCTTC
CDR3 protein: CASSPSDSRGYTF

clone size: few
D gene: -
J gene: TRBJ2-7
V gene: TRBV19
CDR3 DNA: TGTGCCACCAGGGACTTGGCCTACGAGCAGTACTTC
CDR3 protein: CATRDLAYEQYF

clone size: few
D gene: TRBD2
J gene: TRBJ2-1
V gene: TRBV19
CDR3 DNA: TGTGCCAGTAGTATGAGGACTAGCGGAAACAATGAGCAGTTCTTC
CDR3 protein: CASSMRTSGNNEQFF

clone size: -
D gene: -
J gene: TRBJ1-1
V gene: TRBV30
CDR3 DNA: TGTGCCTGGAGGGACAGTGGCACTGAAGCTTTCTTT
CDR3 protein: CAWRDSGTEAFF

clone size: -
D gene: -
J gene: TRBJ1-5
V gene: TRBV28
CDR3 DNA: TGTGCCAGCACCCTTTTCTACTCCGATCAGCCCCAGCATTTT
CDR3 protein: CASTLFYSDQPQHF

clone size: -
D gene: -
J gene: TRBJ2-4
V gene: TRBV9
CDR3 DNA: TGTGCCAGCAGCCTGCGGACAGTTGACATTCAGTACTTC
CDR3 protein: CASSLRTVDIQYF

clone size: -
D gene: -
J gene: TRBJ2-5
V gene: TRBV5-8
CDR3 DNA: TGTGCCAGCAGCTGGGGGACTGCGCAGACCCAGTACTTC
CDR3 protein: CASSWGTAQTQYF

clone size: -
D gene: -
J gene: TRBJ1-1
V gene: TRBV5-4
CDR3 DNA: TGTGCCAGCAGCCATAACACTGAAGCTTTCTTT
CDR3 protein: CASSHNTEAFF

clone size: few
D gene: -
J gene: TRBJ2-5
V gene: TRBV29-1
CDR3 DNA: TGCAGCGTTGTACAGTCCCAAGAGACCCAGTACTTC
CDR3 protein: CSVVQSQETQYF

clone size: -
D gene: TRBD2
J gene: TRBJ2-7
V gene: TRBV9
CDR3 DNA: TGTGCCAGCAGCGGACTAGCGGGAGGTTTCGAGCAGTACTTC
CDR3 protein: CASSGLAGGFEQYF

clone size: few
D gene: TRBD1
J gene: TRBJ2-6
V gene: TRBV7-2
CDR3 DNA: TGTGCCAGCAGAAACAGGGGTCGGTCTGGGGCCAACGTCCTGACTTTC
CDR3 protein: CASRNRGRSGANVLTF